The 25 T cell receptor beta chains presented below share a single source sample, sequenced in a study of blood T cells in healthy people across ages. PCR was performed a second time for roughly 6 to 12 cycles using a sample-barcoded 5' primer and a J-beta primer mix. MiXCR, applied by TCRdb to the 5' RACE reads, yields one record per CDR3 protein. Among under 1,000,000 distinct CDR3 sequences listed, roughly 34% were seen once. Sequencing was performed on blood. The receptors were sampled from a man aged 18 to 29 in good health.

The chain couples TRBV12-3 or TRBV12-4 to TRBJ2-3; TRBD2 matches at 10 bases. V was clipped by 10 bases and J by 3 bases; unmatched bases: 7. The CDR3 extends over 14 amino acids. DNA of the CDR3: TGTGCCACAGGTCGTAGCGGGGGGACAGATACGCAGTATTTT. The encoded protein is CATGRSGGTDTQYF.

This clonotype was observed many times. CDR3 DNA: TGTGCCAGCAGTTTAACATGGACAGGGGATACGCAGTATTTT. Amino acids: CASSLTWTGDTQYF. The chain carries TRBV12-3 or TRBV12-4 and TRBJ2-3, with TRBD1 identical over 8 bases. There are 14 residues in the CDR3. J gave up 6 bases and V 2 bases, and 4 bases lay outside the gene matches.

This clonotype was counted between two and nine times. The chain joins TRBV20-1 to TRBJ1-1; D is unclear. Trimming cost V 3 bases and J 8 bases, with 10 bases left between them. This CDR3 region has 11 residues. CDR1 is DFQATT, CDR2 SNEGSKA, per germline (reference sequence). CDR3 DNA sequence: TGCAGTGCTAGGAGGGCCGGCGAAGCTTTCTTT. Protein product: CSARRAGEAFF.

As to this clonotype: A much larger clonotype is one base distant, so this may be a read error. The rearrangement joins TRBV12-3 or TRBV12-4 to TRBJ1-5; a weak D match, TRBD1 (6 bases). This CDR3 has 15 residues. The CDR3 DNA reads as TGTGCCGGCAGTCAATCAACAGGGATCAATCAGCCCCAGCATTTT. It is translated as CAGSQSTGINQPQHF.

About this clonotype itself: One junction end disagrees with the germline gene, perhaps due to a read error. This CDR3 is CAGRGPRLGTGELFF. CDR3 bases: TGTGCCGGCAGAGGCCCTCGGCTGGGCACCGGGGAGCTGTTTTTT. The rearrangement uses TRBV12-3 or TRBV12-4 and TRBJ2-2; no definite D call. The CDR3 is 15 residues long.

This clonotype was seen many times. The chain recombines TRBV9 with TRBJ2-7; D is unclear. The CDR3 is 15 amino acids. Looked up from germline, CDR1 is SGDLS and CDR2 is YYNGEE. V gave up 4 bases and J gave up 3 bases, with 17 bases separating them. The CDR3 nucleotides are TGTGCCAGCAGCCCCTCCGGTGGTTGGGACTACGAGCAGTACTTC. This encodes CASSPSGGWDYEQYF. The variable domain in full, with the rest retrieved from reference TRBV9 and TRBJ2-7, is DSGVTQTPKHLITATGQRVTLRCSPRSGDLSVYWYQQSLDQGLQFLIQYYNGEERAKGNILERFSAQQFPDLHSELNLSSLELGDSALYFCASSPSGGWDYEQYFGPGTRLTVT.

The V and J genes are TRBV18 and TRBJ2-3, with 8 positions matching TRBD1. CDR1 and CDR2 (germline): KGHSH, LQKENI. The trim removed 1 base at V and 8 bases at J, leaving 8 bases unmatched. The CDR3 has 15 residues. The CDR3: CASSPRPTGAGTQYF. The CDR3 DNA reads as TGTGCCAGCTCACCACGGCCGACAGGGGCAGGTACGCAGTATTTT.

The V call is TRBV6-2 or TRBV6-3, the J call TRBJ2-3, with a weak D call TRBD2 (6 bases). The germline CDR1 and CDR2 sequences are MNHEY and SVGEGT. The CDR3 extends over 11 amino acids. The germline V and J ends were trimmed by 9 bases and 13 bases, with 17 bases remaining between them. The DNA for the CDR3 is TGTGCCAGTAAACGGGCTAGCGAGGAGTATTTT. It encodes CASKRASEEYF.

This clonotype was recorded a few times. This chain uses TRBV15 with TRBJ1-1, with no clear D. The CDR3 totals 15 residues. The germline V and J ends were trimmed by 0 bases and 1 base, with 9 bases remaining between them. The germline CDR1 and CDR2 sequences are LNHNV and YYDKDF (reference sequence). The CDR3, as DNA: TGTGCCACCAGCAGAGAAGCAGGCACGAACACTGAAGCTTTCTTT. As protein: CATSREAGTNTEAFF.

This clonotype was counted only a few times. This chain uses TRBV7-2 with TRBJ1-5, with D uncertain. The germline gives CDR1 SGHTA, CDR2 FQGNSA. The CDR3 has 15 amino acids. V was pared by 2 bases and J by 4 bases, with 12 bases between. This CDR3 is CASSLHLAGNQPQHF. In nucleotides, the CDR3 is TGTGCCAGCAGCTTACACCTAGCGGGAAATCAGCCCCAGCATTTT.

The chain couples TRBV25-1 to TRBJ2-3, with D possibly being TRBD2 (6 bases). The CDR3 has 16 residues. The V end was cut by 2 bases, the J end by 0 bases, with 12 bases between. Germline CDR1 reads MGHDK; CDR2 reads SYGVNS. The CDR3 DNA sequence: TGTGCCAGCAGTGAAACGGCTAGCGAGAGCACAGATACGCAGTATTTT. This sequence encodes CASSETASESTDTQYF.

V gene TRBV4-3 combines with J gene TRBJ2-2; unclear D gene. The CDR3 extends over 14 amino acids. Trimming cost V 0 bases and J 6 bases, with 8 bases left between them. CDR1 is LGHNA and CDR2 is YSLEER in the germline V gene. CDR3 sequence: CASSQDVDPGELFF. DNA for the CDR3: TGCGCCAGCAGCCAAGACGTAGACCCCGGGGAGCTGTTTTTT.

This clonotype was seen a few times. The chain combines TRBV5-1 with TRBJ2-1; 14 nucleotides align to TRBD2. The CDR3 spans 19 residues. Trimming took 4 bases from V and 0 from J; bases not matched to a gene: 9. Germline CDR1 reads SGHRS; CDR2 reads YFSETQ. CDR3 DNA sequence: TGCGCCAGCAGCCATGGACTAGCGGGGGGCCGGAGCTCCTACAATGAGCAGTTCTTC. This codes for CASSHGLAGGRSSYNEQFF.

This clonotype was picked up many times. CDR3 coding DNA: TGTGCCATCAGTGAAGGGGGGCAAGAGACCCAGTACTTC. This sequence encodes CAISEGGQETQYF. The chain carries TRBV10-3 and TRBJ2-5, with D perhaps matching TRBD1 or TRBD2 (6 bases each). Germline CDR1 ENHRY, CDR2 SYGVKD. The CDR3 runs 13 residues. V was clipped by 3 bases and J by 2 bases, with 7 bases between them.

V and J are TRBV7-9 and TRBJ1-2, with D uncertain. V was pared by 0 bases and J by 4 bases, with 12 bases between. The CDR3 sequence is 15 residues long. The V gene's germline CDR1 is SEHNR and CDR2 FQNEAQ (reference sequence). CDR3 residues: CASSLAVGNSYGYTF. The CDR3 DNA is TGTGCCAGCAGCTTAGCTGTAGGGAACAGCTATGGCTACACCTTC.

This clonotype was found a few times. This chain links TRBV12-3 or TRBV12-4 with TRBJ2-1, with TRBD2 identical over 10 bases. With the DNA end fitting TRBJ2-7 better, the J assignment may be wrong. The CDR3 spans 15 residues. In nucleotides, the CDR3 is TGTGCCAGCAGTTTTACTAGCGGGGCCTACAATGAGCAGTACTTC. Protein: CASSFTSGAYNEQYF.

Note on this clonotype: Since a much larger clone is just one base distant, this may be a read error. The chain couples TRBV20-1 to TRBJ2-1, with 9 bases identical to TRBD2. The CDR3 runs to 16 residues. The V gene end was trimmed by 2 bases and the J gene end by 6 bases; junction bases not matched to a gene: 11. CDR1 and CDR2 (germline): DFQATT, SNEGSKA (reference sequence). CDR3 protein: CSARPPGTSSCNEQFF. The CDR3 DNA reads as TGCAGTGCTAGACCCCCCGGGACTAGCAGCTGCAATGAGCAGTTCTTC.

The J gene is TRBJ2-7, the V gene TRBV11-1; D is perhaps TRBD1 (6 bases). The CDR3 covers 21 residues. Trimming shortened V by 1 base and J by 7 bases, and 35 bases separated the two germline ends. Germline loops: CDR1 SGHAT, CDR2 FQDESV (reference sequence). The CDR3 DNA reads TGTGCCAGCAGCTTAGGTTTCTGGGCGGGCAGGGGCGATCAGGACAACAATGAGCAGTACTTC. Protein product: CASSLGFWAGRGDQDNNEQYF.

This clonotype was recorded a few times. V and J are TRBV12-3 or TRBV12-4 and TRBJ1-2; D uncertain. The CDR3 consists of 13 residues. Trimming pared 8 bases from V and 1 base from J, leaving 11 bases between. CDR3 residues: CASVLSGNYGYTF. The CDR3 DNA is TGTGCCAGCGTCTTATCGGGTAACTATGGCTACACCTTC.

This clonotype has a handful of counts. The V and J genes are TRBV7-2 and TRBJ2-3, with D possibly being TRBD1 (5 bases). This CDR3 has 13 amino acids. Germline CDR1 SGHTA, CDR2 FQGNSA. V was pared by 4 bases and J by 3 bases, with 8 bases between. The CDR3 DNA reads as TGTGCCAGCAGCTCCTACAGGACAGATACGCAGTATTTT. It encodes CASSSYRTDTQYF.

This clonotype has a count of ten or more. The CDR3 nucleotides are TGCAGTGCTCCCGGGACAGGGAAGATGAACAATCAGCCCCAGCATTTT. The encoded protein is CSAPGTGKMNNQPQHF. The chain is built from TRBV20-1 and TRBJ1-5, with TRBD1 matching over 9 bases. V lost 5 bases to trimming and J lost 3 bases; unmatched junction nucleotides: 11. The CDR3 contains 16 residues. Per the germline V gene, CDR1 is DFQATT and CDR2 is SNEGSKA (reference sequence).

This chain joins TRBV20-1 and TRBJ2-7; 10 positions agree with TRBD2. After removal of 1 base from V and 2 bases from J, the junction contained 17 bases not matched to a gene. The CDR3 has 19 residues. Per germline, CDR1 DFQATT and CDR2 SNEGSKA (reference sequence). This CDR3 is CSARVELAGPAPRTYEQYF. For the CDR3, the DNA is TGCAGTGCTAGAGTTGAACTAGCGGGGCCCGCACCTCGAACCTACGAGCAGTACTTC.

This clonotype was picked up many times. The V call is TRBV9, the J call TRBJ2-5; TRBD1 matches at 7 bases. The J segment lost 1 base and the V segment lost 6 bases, leaving 9 bases of the junction unmatched. CDR1 is SGDLS, CDR2 YYNGEE, per germline. The CDR3 runs to 15 residues. The CDR3 DNA sequence: TGTGCCAGCACCACTGCAGGGGGTTTCCAAGAGACCCAGTACTTC. Translating it yields CASTTAGGFQETQYF.

CDR3 bases: TGTGCCAGCAGTGTATATCAGGGATCTGGCTACACCTTC. Amino acid sequence: CASSVYQGSGYTF. The chain combines TRBV27 with TRBJ1-2; weak D call: TRBD1 (5 bases). CDR1 MNHEY and CDR2 SMNVEV come from the germline V gene (reference sequence). This CDR3 spans 13 amino acids. V dropped 5 bases and J dropped 7 bases, with 14 bases sitting between them.

In this sample, this clonotype turned up a few times. CDR3 bases: TGTGCCAGCAGCCCCGGGAAAGGGGTTGAAAAACTGTTTTTT. Amino acid sequence: CASSPGKGVEKLFF. This chain uses TRBV7-9 with TRBJ1-4; weak D call: TRBD1 (5 bases). V was trimmed by 5 bases and J by 7 bases, leaving 14 bases between them. The germline CDR1 and CDR2 sequences are SEHNR and FQNEAQ (reference sequence). This CDR3 is built from 14 residues.